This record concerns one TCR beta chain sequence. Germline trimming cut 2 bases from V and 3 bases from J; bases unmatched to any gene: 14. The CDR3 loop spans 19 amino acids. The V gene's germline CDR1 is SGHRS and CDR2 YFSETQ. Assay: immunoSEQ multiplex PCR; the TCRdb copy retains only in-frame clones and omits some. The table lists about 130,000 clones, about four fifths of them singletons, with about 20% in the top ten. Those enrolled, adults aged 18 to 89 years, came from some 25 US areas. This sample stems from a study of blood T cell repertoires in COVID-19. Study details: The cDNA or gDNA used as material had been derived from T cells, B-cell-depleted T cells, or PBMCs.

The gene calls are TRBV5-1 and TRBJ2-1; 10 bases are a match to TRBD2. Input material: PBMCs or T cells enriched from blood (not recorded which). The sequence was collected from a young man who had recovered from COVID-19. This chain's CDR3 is CASSFTSLAGEPDYNEQFF. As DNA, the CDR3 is TGCGCCAGCAGCTTTACTTCCCTAGCGGGAGAACCCGACTACAATGAGCAGTTCTTC. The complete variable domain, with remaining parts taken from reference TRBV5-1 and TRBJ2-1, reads KAGVTQTPRYLIKTRGQQVTLSCSPISGHRSVSWYQQTPGQGLQFLFEYFSETQRNKGNFPGRFSGRQFSNSRSEMNVSTLELGDSALYLCASSFTSLAGEPDYNEQFFGPGTRLTVL.